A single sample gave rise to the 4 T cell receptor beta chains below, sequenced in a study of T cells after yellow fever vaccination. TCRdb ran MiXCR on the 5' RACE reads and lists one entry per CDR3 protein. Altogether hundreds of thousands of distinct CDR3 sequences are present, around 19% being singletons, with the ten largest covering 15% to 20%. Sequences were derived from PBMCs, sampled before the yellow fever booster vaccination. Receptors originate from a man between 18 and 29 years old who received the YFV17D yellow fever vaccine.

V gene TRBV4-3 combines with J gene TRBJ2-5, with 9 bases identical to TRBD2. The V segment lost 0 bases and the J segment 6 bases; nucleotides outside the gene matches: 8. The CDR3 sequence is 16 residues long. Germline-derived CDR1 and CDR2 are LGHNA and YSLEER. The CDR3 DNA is TGCGCCAGCAGCCAAGATCCCGCGGGGGGGCCCCAGACCCAGTACTTC. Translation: CASSQDPAGGPQTQYF.

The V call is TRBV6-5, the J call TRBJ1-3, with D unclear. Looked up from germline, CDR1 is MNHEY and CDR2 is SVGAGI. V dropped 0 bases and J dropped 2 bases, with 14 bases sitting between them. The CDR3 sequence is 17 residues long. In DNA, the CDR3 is TGTGCCAGCAGTTACTCATACCCGGGGTTCCCTGGAAACACCATATATTTT. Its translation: CASSYSYPGFPGNTIYF.

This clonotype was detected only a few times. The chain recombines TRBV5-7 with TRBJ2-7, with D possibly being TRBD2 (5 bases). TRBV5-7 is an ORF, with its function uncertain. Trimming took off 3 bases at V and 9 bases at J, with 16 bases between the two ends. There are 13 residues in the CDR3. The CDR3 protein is CASSWPRAAGQYV. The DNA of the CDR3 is TGTGCCAGCAGCTGGCCGCGGGCAGCTGGGCAGTACGTC.

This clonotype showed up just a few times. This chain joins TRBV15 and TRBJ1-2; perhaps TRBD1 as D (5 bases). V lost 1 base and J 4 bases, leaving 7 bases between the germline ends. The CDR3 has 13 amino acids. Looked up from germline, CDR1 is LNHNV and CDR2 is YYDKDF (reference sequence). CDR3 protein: CATSRADSYGYTF. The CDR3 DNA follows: TGTGCCACCAGCAGAGCCGACAGCTATGGCTACACCTTC.